This is a list of T cell receptor beta chains from one sample in a study of blood T cell repertoires in COVID-19. Measured with immunoSEQ multiplex PCR; TCRdb has only the in-frame clones, and not every one. This sample has fewer than 350,000 clones; more than 75% occur once, and the top ten carry around 2.1%. The sequenced sample consisted of peripheral blood. The origin of the receptors is a woman aged 25 to 39 who had recovered from COVID-19. CDR3s include the opening cysteine and the closing phenylalanine or tryptophan. The D gene is left open where the match is weak. Rows give clone size only sometimes, using once, few, many, or a class for an expanded clone.

V	size	D	length	J	CDR3	DNA
TRBV18	.	TRBD1	15	TRBJ2-7	CASSPATGISYEQYF	TGTGCCAGCTCACCCGCGACAGGGATCTCCTACGAGCAGTACTTC
TRBV6-4	.	.	14	TRBJ1-1	CASSDSAGLTEAFF	TGTGCCAGCAGTGACTCGGCAGGGCTCACTGAAGCTTTCTTT
TRBV6-4	.	.	11	TRBJ2-1	CASSIGGEQFF	TGTGCCAGCAGTATAGGGGGTGAGCAGTTCTTC
TRBV3-1/TRBV3-2	.	TRBD2	17	TRBJ2-1	CASSQRTGLAGRHEQFF	TGTGCCAGCAGCCAAAGGACGGGACTAGCGGGGAGGCATGAGCAGTTCTTC
TRBV7-9	.	TRBD1	19	TRBJ1-2	CASSLTPATQGAQMLGYTF	TGTGCCAGCAGCCTCACCCCCGCGACACAGGGGGCGCAGATGCTTGGCTACACCTTC
TRBV4-1	once	.	16	TRBJ2-4	CASSPRLTLAKNIQYF	TGCGCCAGCAGCCCCCGACTAACCCTAGCCAAAAACATTCAGTACTTC
TRBV14	.	.	16	TRBJ2-1	CASRPWGHGSYNEQFF	TGTGCCAGCAGACCATGGGGACATGGCTCCTACAATGAGCAGTTCTTC
TRBV30	.	.	12	TRBJ1-6	CAWAAGNSPLHF	TGTGCCTGGGCCGCAGGGAATTCACCCCTCCACTTT
TRBV4-1	.	.	18	TRBJ2-3	CASSQAPRGRGGTDTQYF	TGCGCCAGCAGCCAAGCCCCCCGGGGGAGGGGGGGCACAGATACGCAGTATTTT
TRBV25-1	.	TRBD2	14	TRBJ2-3	CASSSGRGPDTQYF	TGTGCCAGCAGTAGCGGGAGAGGACCAGATACGCAGTATTTT
TRBV28	.	.	13	TRBJ2-7	CAADGGTAGEQYF	TGTGCCGCCGACGGCGGGACCGCGGGTGAGCAGTACTTC
TRBV30	.	TRBD1	15	TRBJ1-5	CAWSLGQGAAVPQHF	TGTGCCTGGAGCCTTGGACAGGGGGCCGCAGTCCCCCAGCATTTT
TRBV6-6	.	.	14	TRBJ2-7	CASMGLAPSAEQYF	TGTGCCAGCATGGGTCTAGCTCCTTCGGCTGAGCAGTACTTC
TRBV3-1/TRBV3-2	.	.	17	TRBJ1-3	CASSQDQALVSGNTIYF	TGTGCCAGCAGCCAAGATCAGGCCTTAGTCTCTGGAAACACCATATATTTT
TRBV28	.	.	14	TRBJ2-5	CASTSVGYQETQYF	TGTGCCAGCACCTCCGTGGGCTATCAGGAGACCCAGTACTTC
TRBV3-1/TRBV3-2	.	TRBD1	16	TRBJ2-7	CASHYGTGESVYEQYF	TGTGCCAGCCATTACGGGACAGGGGAGTCCGTTTACGAGCAGTACTTC
TRBV28	.	TRBD2	17	TRBJ2-1	CASSSRAGRASYNEQFF	TGTGCCAGCAGTTCACGGGCCGGGAGGGCGTCCTACAATGAGCAGTTCTTC
TRBV10-1	.	TRBD2	19	TRBJ2-1	CASRELTSGGPDSYNEQFF	TGCGCCAGCAGAGAACTGACTAGCGGGGGCCCGGACTCCTACAATGAGCAGTTCTTC
TRBV27	.	TRBD1	14	TRBJ1-2	CASSPGTGDYGYTF	TGTGCCAGCAGTCCCGGGACAGGGGACTATGGCTACACCTTC
TRBV7-2	.	.	14	TRBJ2-3	CASSIGTPPDTQYF	TGTGCCAGCAGCATCGGGACTCCCCCCGATACGCAGTATTTT
TRBV28	.	TRBD2	15	TRBJ2-1	CASSLSGEGDNEQFF	TGTGCCAGCAGTTTATCGGGGGAGGGAGACAATGAGCAGTTCTTC
TRBV29-1	.	.	13	TRBJ2-3	CSVAGVKTDTQYF	TGCAGCGTCGCAGGGGTTAAGACAGATACGCAGTATTTT
TRBV19	.	.	14	TRBJ2-7	CASSGGSVSYEQYF	TGTGCCAGTTCGGGGGGCAGCGTGTCCTACGAGCAGTACTTC
TRBV5-1	.	TRBD1	12	TRBJ2-1	CATNGQGNEQFF	TGCGCCACAAACGGACAGGGCAATGAGCAGTTCTTC
TRBV27	.	.	16	TRBJ2-6	CASNSQGQAGANVLTF	TGTGCCAGCAATTCGCAGGGCCAAGCCGGGGCCAACGTCCTGACTTTC
TRBV14	.	.	18	TRBJ2-1	CASSQAGGWGRSVNEQFF	TGTGCCAGCAGCCAAGCGGGTGGGTGGGGGCGTTCCGTCAATGAGCAGTTCTTC
TRBV6-2/TRBV6-3	few	.	13	TRBJ2-7	CASSTLALSEQYF	TGTGCCAGCAGTACTCTAGCTCTCAGCGAGCAGTACTTC
TRBV2	.	TRBD1	15	TRBJ2-7	CASSGAGGDFYEQYF	TGTGCCAGCAGTGGAGCAGGGGGCGACTTCTACGAGCAGTACTTC
TRBV5-4	.	.	15	TRBJ2-3	CASSLIASDTDTQYF	TGTGCCAGCAGCTTGATAGCTAGCGACACAGATACGCAGTATTTT
TRBV5-1	once	TRBD1	12	TRBJ1-2	CASSLDRGDYTF	TGCGCCAGCAGCTTGGACAGGGGGGACTACACCTTC
TRBV6-4	once	TRBD2	16	TRBJ2-1	CASSLLAPSSYNEQFF	TGTGCCAGCAGTCTACTAGCGCCTAGCTCCTACAATGAGCAGTTCTTC
TRBV5-4	once	.	16	TRBJ2-2	CASSSGFPMGTGELFF	TGTGCCAGCAGTTCGGGATTCCCAATGGGCACCGGGGAGCTGTTTTTT
TRBV27	.	TRBD2	15	TRBJ2-5	CASRAGTSGLETQYF	TGTGCCAGCAGGGCCGGGACTAGCGGGCTCGAGACCCAGTACTTC
TRBV5-8	.	TRBD2	16	TRBJ2-5	CASSRGLAGALGTQYF	TGTGCCAGCAGCAGGGGACTAGCGGGGGCACTAGGGACCCAGTACTTC
TRBV5-1	.	.	14	TRBJ1-5	CASRPGAGNQPQHF	TGCGCCAGCAGGCCAGGGGCGGGCAATCAGCCCCAGCATTTT
TRBV19	.	.	14	TRBJ1-5	CASSTARDNQPQHF	TGTGCCAGTAGTACCGCCCGGGACAATCAGCCCCAGCATTTT
TRBV7-8	.	.	15	TRBJ1-2	CASSLEGRPDYGYTF	TGTGCCAGCAGCTTAGAAGGCAGGCCCGACTATGGCTACACCTTC
TRBV11-3	.	.	13	TRBJ2-5	CASSLEGRETQYF	TGTGCCAGCAGCCTCGAGGGCCGGGAGACCCAGTACTTC
TRBV6-6	.	.	14	TRBJ1-2	CASSTREDDYGYTF	TGTGCCAGCAGTACCCGGGAGGATGACTATGGCTACACCTTC
TRBV19	.	.	13	TRBJ2-3	CASSIDRSYTQYF	TGTGCCAGTAGTATAGATCGTAGCTATACGCAGTATTTT
TRBV24-1	.	.	18	TRBJ2-1	CATSASFPSVVSYNEQFF	TGTGCCACCAGTGCTAGCTTCCCTTCCGTGGTCTCCTACAATGAGCAGTTCTTC
TRBV28	.	TRBD2	14	TRBJ2-7	CASRRGLAGGQQYF	TGTGCCAGCAGACGGGGACTAGCGGGAGGACAGCAGTACTTC
TRBV19	.	TRBD2	13	TRBJ2-1	CASIRGRDNEQFF	TGTGCCAGTATCCGCGGGAGAGACAATGAGCAGTTCTTC
TRBV28	.	TRBD1	15	TRBJ1-1	CASSLQRTGNTEAFF	TGTGCCAGCAGCCTACAACGGACAGGGAACACTGAAGCTTTCTTT
TRBV30	.	.	13	TRBJ1-4	CASQVAESEKLFF	TGTGCCTCACAGGTGGCGGAGAGTGAAAAACTGTTTTTT
TRBV11-2	once	.	14	TRBJ2-1	CASSLSFLNSEQFF	TGTGCCAGCAGCTTATCCTTTCTTAATAGTGAGCAGTTCTTC
TRBV3-1/TRBV3-2	.	TRBD1	14	TRBJ2-1	CASSQPTGGDEQFF	TGTGCCAGCAGCCAACCGACAGGGGGCGATGAGCAGTTCTTC
TRBV28	.	.	18	TRBJ1-1	CASSFSLALGVVNTEAFF	TGTGCCAGCAGTTTTTCCCTTGCGTTAGGGGTTGTGAACACTGAAGCTTTCTTT
TRBV28	.	.	16	TRBJ2-5	CASSPAGAGNQETQYF	TGTGCCAGCAGTCCCGCCGGGGCGGGGAACCAAGAGACCCAGTACTTC
TRBV11-2	.	TRBD1	14	TRBJ1-4	CASSYRDRNEKLFF	TGTGCCAGCAGCTACCGGGACAGGAATGAAAAACTGTTTTTT
TRBV28	few	TRBD1	15	TRBJ1-5	CASSPTGYGNQPQHF	TGTGCCAGCAGCCCGACAGGGTACGGCAATCAGCCCCAGCATTTT